This T cell receptor beta chain originates from a study of T-cell reconstitution after alpha-beta-depleted transplantation in children. Study-wide results and caveats: Diversity of TCRbeta at day 60 was high in some patients, arising from surviving recipient T cells and thymic progenitors. Reports say that about two months after transplant, the alpha-beta T cells came out of several hundred graft clones that had expanded. After one year, T-cell counts and TCRbeta diversity mostly came from new T cells.

As concerns this clonotype: The antigen remains unidentified.

The authors prepared the TCRbeta library with unique molecular identifiers. Via MiXCR, TCRdb re-called the PCR reads, giving one row per CDR3 protein. The table records almost 600,000 distinct CDR3 sequences, 20% to 30% of them present only once. The CDR3 covers 15 residues. The TCR originated in a boy under three years old with Wiskott-Aldrich syndrome, due to receive a stem cell transplant. The chain joins TRBV21-1 to TRBJ2-7; TRBD2, the table's D call, lacks a check against the DNA. TRBV21-1 is reported as a pseudogene. Sample: PBMCs, taken before TCRalphabeta/CD19-depleted stem cell transplant. In DNA form, the CDR3 reads TGTGCCAGCATCCCTAGCGGGAGAGGCCGGTACGAGCAGTACTTC. Protein sequence: CASIPSGRGRYEQYF.